Sequencing of this T cell receptor beta chain was carried out in a study of cytomegalovirus exposure and HLA in healthy donors. Whole-study results and caveats: TCR beta chains numbering more than 150 were designated cytomegalovirus-associated. It is likely that the observed cluster of highly shared sequence variants was a sequencing artifact.

PCR was performed using 60 Vbeta and 13 Jbeta primers. Profiling relied on immunoSEQ multiplex PCR, and the TCRdb table lists in-frame clones only, not all of them. The data show about 97,000 clones, with 70% to 90% seen just once and 2.6% held by the top ten. Germline V CDR1 and CDR2: SGHTA, FQGNSA. After removal of 4 bases from V and 4 bases from J, the junction contained 9 bases not matched to a gene. The CDR3 covers 15 residues. This clone was detected only a few times. No antigen is known for it. This chain joins TRBV7-2 and TRBJ2-7; 8 bases are shared with TRBD1. This TCR was recovered from a man aged 35 to 55 in good health and CMV-seronegative. The sample taken for sequencing was PBMCs. This chain's CDR3 is CASSSTGQGWYEQYF. The CDR3 DNA sequence: TGTGCCAGCAGCTCAACCGGACAGGGTTGGTACGAGCAGTACTTC.